A single sample is the source of the 2 T cell receptor beta chains below, sequenced in a study of a mutant IDH1 vaccine in newly diagnosed glioma. The time point denotes: week 23, last vaccination. A 20-mer mutant IDH1 peptide at 300 ug was injected subcutaneously with topical imiquimod. Their antigens are not known. TCRdb keeps only in-frame clones here, not all; method: immunoSEQ multiplex PCR. The profile shows about 65,000 clones, about 85% of them singletons. Sequenced here: PBMCs, sampled from a glioma patient whose treatment included an IDH1 peptide vaccine. Receptor source: a man under 40 with glioma.

The chain combines TRBV27 with TRBJ2-4, with D uncertain. Germline V gives CDR1 MNHEY, CDR2 SMNVEV (reference sequence). This CDR3 region has 13 residues. Trimming left V 4 bases short and J 6 bases short, with 10 bases between. The CDR3 nucleotides read TGTGCCAGCAGTTACTCCTACGGAAACATTCAGTACTTC. Translation gives CASSYSYGNIQYF.

This clone has only a few counts. The CDR3 nucleotides read TGTGCCAGCAGTGAATGGGGGGGCAATCAGCCCCAGCATTTT. Translating it yields CASSEWGGNQPQHF. This chain joins TRBV6-1 and TRBJ1-5, with a possible D match to TRBD1 (5 bases). The CDR3 is 14 residues long. Between the trimmed V and J ends, which lost 2 bases and 2 bases, there was a span of 7 bases. Germline V gives CDR1 MNHNS, CDR2 SASEGT.